This TCR beta chain was recorded in a study of T-cell reconstitution after alpha-beta-depleted transplantation in children. Findings and caveats of the study: High day-60 TCRbeta diversity in some patients came from surviving recipient T cells and thymic progenitors.

Only a few counts were recorded for this clonotype. Antigen specificity is unknown. CDR3 length: 13 residues. Germline V gene data show CDR1 as SGHDT and CDR2 as YYEEEE. V lost 3 bases, J lost 7 bases, and 14 bases lay in between. Construction of the TCRbeta library involved unique molecular identifiers. One entry per CDR3 protein, called by TCRdb with MiXCR from the PCR reads. This sample carries approximately 300,000 distinct CDR3 sequences, 10% of them seen once, and the ten largest clones take over 6%. The source of this sequence is a boy younger than two with acute myeloid leukemia, due to receive a stem cell transplant. The sequenced sample was PBMCs, obtained before TCRalphabeta/CD19-depleted stem cell transplant. The chain employs TRBV5-6 and TRBJ2-7; perhaps TRBD1 as D (5 bases). The chain's CDR3 is CASSSLVKGEQYF. The CDR3 nucleotides read TGTGCCAGCAGCTCTCTTGTGAAGGGGGAGCAGTACTTC.